This TCR beta chain is from a study of vaccination and CD4 T cells after COVID-19. Looking at the study overall: Convalescent donors: six male, four female; seven Caucasian, two Asian, one multiracial, two Hispanic.

In the case of this clonotype: The antigen is unknown.

Sequencing of DNA taken from cultured CD4+ T cells relied on the Oncomine TCR Beta short-read assay. Genomic DNA was drawn out of CD4+ T cells grown in culture. TCRdb redid the calling of the PCR reads with MiXCR, one entry per CDR3 protein. The table records 9,500 to 15,000 distinct CDR3 sequences, 45% to 50% of them present only once. CDR1 and CDR2 from the germline V gene are SEHNR and FQNEAQ (reference sequence). Trimming cost V 4 bases and J 7 bases, with 20 bases left between them. The CDR3 contains 15 residues. Documented treatment: roughly 10-day PBMC culture with coronavirus spike peptide pools or control peptides (ViraFEST assay). With 8.5 to 10 ug/ml peptide pools and roughly 10 IU/ml IL-2, PBMCs were cultured at approximately 2 million per well.

Sequenced sample: CD4+ T cells from blood, cultured in vitro. The sequence derives from a human donor who had recovered from COVID-19. The rearrangement links TRBV7-9 to TRBJ2-7, with D possibly being TRBD1 or TRBD2 (5 bases each). This chain's CDR3 is CASSSKGPGPGEQYF. The CDR3 DNA is TGTGCCAGCAGCTCGAAGGGACCGGGCCCGGGGGAGCAGTACTTC. Full variable domain (missing parts from reference TRBV7-9 and TRBJ2-7): DTGVSQNPRHKITKRGQNVTFRCDPISEHNRLYWYRQTLGQGPEFLTYFQNEAQLEKSRLLSDRFSAERPKGSFSTLEIQRTEQGDSAMYLCASSSKGPGPGEQYFGPGTRLTVT.